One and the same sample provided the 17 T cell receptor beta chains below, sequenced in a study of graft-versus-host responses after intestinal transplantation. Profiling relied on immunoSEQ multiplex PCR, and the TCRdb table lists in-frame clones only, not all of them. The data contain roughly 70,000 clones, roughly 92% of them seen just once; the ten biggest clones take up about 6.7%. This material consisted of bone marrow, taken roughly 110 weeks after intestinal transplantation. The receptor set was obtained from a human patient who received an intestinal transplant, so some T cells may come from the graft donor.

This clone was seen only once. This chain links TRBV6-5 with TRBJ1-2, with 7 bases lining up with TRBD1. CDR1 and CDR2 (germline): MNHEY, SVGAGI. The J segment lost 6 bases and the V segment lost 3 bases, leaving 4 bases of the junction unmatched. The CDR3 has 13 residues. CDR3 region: CASSYRQGDGYTF. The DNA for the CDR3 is TGTGCCAGCAGTTATCGTCAGGGGGATGGCTACACCTTC.

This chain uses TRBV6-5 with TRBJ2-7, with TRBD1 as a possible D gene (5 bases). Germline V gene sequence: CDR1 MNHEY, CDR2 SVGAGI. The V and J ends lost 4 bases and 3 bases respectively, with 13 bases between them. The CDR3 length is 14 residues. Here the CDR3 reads CASSSGPPFYEQYF. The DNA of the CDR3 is TGTGCCAGCAGTTCAGGGCCACCTTTCTACGAGCAGTACTTC.

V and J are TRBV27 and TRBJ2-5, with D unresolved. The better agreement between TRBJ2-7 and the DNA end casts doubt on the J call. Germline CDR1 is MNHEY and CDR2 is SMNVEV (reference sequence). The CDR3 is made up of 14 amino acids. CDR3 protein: CASSLTPSSYEQYF. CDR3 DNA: TGTGCCAGCAGTTTAACCCCGAGCTCCTACGAGCAGTACTTC.

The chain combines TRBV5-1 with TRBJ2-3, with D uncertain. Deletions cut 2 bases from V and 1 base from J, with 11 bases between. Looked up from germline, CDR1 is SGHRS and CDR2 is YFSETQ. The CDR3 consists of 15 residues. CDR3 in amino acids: CASSFDPWGTDTQYF. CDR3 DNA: TGCGCCAGCAGCTTTGACCCGTGGGGCACAGATACGCAGTATTTT.

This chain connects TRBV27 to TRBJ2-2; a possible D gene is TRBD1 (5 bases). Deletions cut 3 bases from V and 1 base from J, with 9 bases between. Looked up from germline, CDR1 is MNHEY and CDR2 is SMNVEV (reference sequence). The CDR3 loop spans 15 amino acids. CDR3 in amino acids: CASSLDTWNTGELFF. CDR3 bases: TGTGCCAGCAGTTTGGACACCTGGAACACCGGGGAGCTGTTTTTT.

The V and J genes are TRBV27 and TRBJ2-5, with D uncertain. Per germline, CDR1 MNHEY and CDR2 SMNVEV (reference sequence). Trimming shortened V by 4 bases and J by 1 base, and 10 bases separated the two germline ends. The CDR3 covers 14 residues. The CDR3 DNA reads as TGTGCCAGCAGTTGGGGTCACTTCCAAGAGACCCAGTACTTC. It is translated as CASSWGHFQETQYF.

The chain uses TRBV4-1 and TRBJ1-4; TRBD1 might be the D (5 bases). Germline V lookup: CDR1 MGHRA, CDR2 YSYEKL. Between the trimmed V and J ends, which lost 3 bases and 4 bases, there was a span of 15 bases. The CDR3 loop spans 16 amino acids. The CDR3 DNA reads TGCGCCAGCAGCCATAGAACAGGTCCCCTTAATGAAAAACTGTTTTTT. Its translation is CASSHRTGPLNEKLFF.

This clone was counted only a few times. The CDR3 region is CASSDSRGAQNEQFF. CDR3 coding DNA: TGTGCCAGCAGTGACTCGAGGGGGGCACAGAATGAGCAGTTCTTC. The V gene is TRBV6-4, the J gene TRBJ2-1; perhaps D is TRBD1 or TRBD2 (6 bases each). V was clipped by 0 bases and J by 7 bases, with 13 bases between them. CDR1 and CDR2 from the germline V gene are MRHNA and SNTAGT. There are 15 residues in the CDR3.

Written as DNA, the CDR3 is TGTGCCAGCAGCGGGAGGGCAGGGGGGACCGAGCAGTACTTC. It codes for CASSGRAGGTEQYF. The V and J genes are TRBV5-6 and TRBJ2-7; D tentatively fits TRBD1 or TRBD2 (7 bases each). This CDR3 comprises 14 residues. V was clipped by 4 bases and J by 6 bases, with 17 bases between them. Germline V CDR1 and CDR2: SGHDT, YYEEEE.

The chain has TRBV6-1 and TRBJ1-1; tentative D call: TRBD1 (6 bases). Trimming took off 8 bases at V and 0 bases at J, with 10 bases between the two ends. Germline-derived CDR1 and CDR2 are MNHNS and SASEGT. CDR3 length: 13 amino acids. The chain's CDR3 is CASLDRMNTEAFF. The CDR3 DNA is TGTGCCAGCCTAGACAGGATGAACACTGAAGCTTTCTTT.

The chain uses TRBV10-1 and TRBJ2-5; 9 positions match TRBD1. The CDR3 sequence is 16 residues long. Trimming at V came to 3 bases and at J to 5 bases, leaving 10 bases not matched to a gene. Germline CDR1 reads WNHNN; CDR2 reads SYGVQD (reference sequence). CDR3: CASSDGRQGEGETQYF. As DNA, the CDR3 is TGCGCCAGCAGTGACGGACGACAGGGGGAAGGGGAGACCCAGTACTTC.

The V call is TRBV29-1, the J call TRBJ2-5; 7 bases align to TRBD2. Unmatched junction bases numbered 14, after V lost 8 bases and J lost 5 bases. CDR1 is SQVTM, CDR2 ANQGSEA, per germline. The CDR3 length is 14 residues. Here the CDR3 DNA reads TGCAGCTTTCAGGTGGGGGGGAGCGGGGAGACCCAGTACTTC. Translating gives CSFQVGGSGETQYF.

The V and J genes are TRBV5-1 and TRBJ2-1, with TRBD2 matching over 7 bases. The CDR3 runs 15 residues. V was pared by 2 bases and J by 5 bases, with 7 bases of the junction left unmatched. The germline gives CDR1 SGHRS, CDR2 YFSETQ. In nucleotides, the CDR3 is TGCGCCAGCAGCTTTATAACGGGAGGTCACAATGAGCAGTTCTTC. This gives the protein CASSFITGGHNEQFF. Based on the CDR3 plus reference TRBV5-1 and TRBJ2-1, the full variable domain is KAGVTQTPRYLIKTRGQQVTLSCSPISGHRSVSWYQQTPGQGLQFLFEYFSETQRNKGNFPGRFSGRQFSNSRSEMNVSTLELGDSALYLCASSFITGGHNEQFFGPGTRLTVL.

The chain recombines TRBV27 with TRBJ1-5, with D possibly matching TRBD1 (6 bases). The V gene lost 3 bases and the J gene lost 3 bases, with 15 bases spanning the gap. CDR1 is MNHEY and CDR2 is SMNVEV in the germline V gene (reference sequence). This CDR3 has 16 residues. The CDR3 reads CASSLPTGNANQPQHF. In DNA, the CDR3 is TGTGCCAGCAGTTTGCCGACAGGCAACGCCAATCAGCCCCAGCATTTT.

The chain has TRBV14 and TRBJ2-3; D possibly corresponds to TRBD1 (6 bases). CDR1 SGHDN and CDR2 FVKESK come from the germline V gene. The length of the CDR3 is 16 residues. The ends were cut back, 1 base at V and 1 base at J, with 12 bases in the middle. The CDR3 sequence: CASSQVVDSGTDTQYF. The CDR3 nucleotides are TGTGCCAGCAGCCAAGTGGTGGACAGCGGCACAGATACGCAGTATTTT.

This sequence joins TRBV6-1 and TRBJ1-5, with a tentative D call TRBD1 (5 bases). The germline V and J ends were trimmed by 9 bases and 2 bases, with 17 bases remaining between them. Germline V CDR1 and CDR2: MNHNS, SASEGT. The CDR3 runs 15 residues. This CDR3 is CASGGVTRGNQPQHF. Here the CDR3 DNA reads TGTGCCAGTGGGGGGGTCACCAGGGGCAATCAGCCCCAGCATTTT.

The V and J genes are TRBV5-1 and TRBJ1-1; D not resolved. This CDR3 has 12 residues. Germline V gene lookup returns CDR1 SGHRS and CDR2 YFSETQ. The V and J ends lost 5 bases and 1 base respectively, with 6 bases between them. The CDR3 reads CASRFENTEAFF. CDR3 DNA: TGCGCCAGCAGGTTTGAGAACACTGAAGCTTTCTTT.